Each of the 30 T cell receptor beta chains below was sequenced from the same sample in a study of vaccination and CD4 T cells after COVID-19. What these receptors recognize is not known. Sequencing of DNA taken from cultured CD4+ T cells relied on the Oncomine TCR Beta short-read assay. TCRdb reprocessed the PCR reads via MiXCR and lists one record per CDR3 protein. This table holds thousands of distinct CDR3 sequences, around 58% found once. This sample's treatment: approximately 11-day PBMC culture with coronavirus spike peptide pools or control peptides (ViraFEST assay). The sequencing input was CD4+ T cells from blood, cultured in vitro. These TCRs come from a human donor who had recovered from COVID-19.

The CDR3 is CSALKGQGNTEAFF. In DNA form, the CDR3 reads TGCAGTGCGTTAAAGGGACAGGGTAACACTGAAGCTTTCTTT. This chain links TRBV20-1 with TRBJ1-1, with TRBD1 matching over 9 bases. Germline assignment: CDR1 DFQATT and CDR2 SNEGSKA (reference sequence). CDR3 length: 14 amino acids. Trimming at V came to 6 bases and at J to 2 bases, leaving 7 bases not matched to a gene.

The chain carries TRBV12-3 or TRBV12-4 and TRBJ2-1; TRBD2 aligns across 7 bases. CDR3 length: 15 amino acids. With 0 bases clipped from V and 2 bases from J, the junction kept 1 base outside the gene matches. CDR3 in amino acids: CASSLAGGAYNEQFF. CDR3 nucleotide sequence: TGTGCCAGCAGTTTAGCGGGAGGGGCCTACAATGAGCAGTTCTTC.

The chain carries TRBV14 and TRBJ2-3; no reliable D call. CDR1 and CDR2 from the germline V gene are SGHDN and FVKESK. V was cut by 4 bases and J by 2 bases, with 7 bases left in between. The length of the CDR3 is 13 residues. The CDR3 DNA sequence: TGTGCCAGCAGCCGCTTCGACACAGATACGCAGTATTTT. Translation: CASSRFDTDTQYF.

This sequence joins TRBV15 and TRBJ2-5, with TRBD2 matching over 11 bases. CDR1 is LNHNV, CDR2 YYDKDF, per germline (reference sequence). The CDR3 is 18 residues long. V shed 0 bases and J 1 base; nucleotides not matched to a gene: 7. CDR3 region: CATSRDLGTSGLQETQYF. The CDR3, as DNA: TGTGCCACCAGCAGAGATCTGGGGACTAGCGGCCTCCAAGAGACCCAGTACTTC.

The chain links TRBV5-6 to TRBJ2-7; D remains ambiguous. Trimming removed 0 bases from V and 2 bases from J, with 6 bases in between. In germline, CDR1 is SGHDT, CDR2 YYEEEE. CDR3 length: 13 residues. CDR3: CASSLVHPYEQYF. The CDR3 DNA sequence: TGTGCCAGCAGCTTGGTTCATCCCTACGAGCAGTACTTC.

This clonotype was counted only a few times. The chain uses TRBV20-1 and TRBJ1-1, with TRBD1 identical over 7 bases. Germline loops: CDR1 DFQATT, CDR2 SNEGSKA (reference sequence). Trimming at V came to 8 bases and at J to 1 base, leaving 10 bases not matched to a gene. The CDR3 is 14 residues long. The CDR3 DNA sequence: TGCAGTCCACCCAAGGGACAGCCGAACACTGAAGCTTTCTTT. It specifies CSPPKGQPNTEAFF.

CDR3 nucleotide sequence: TGTGCCAGCACTAAAGGACGGGTCACAGATACGCAGTATTTT. Translated: CASTKGRVTDTQYF. The chain recombines TRBV6-2 or TRBV6-3 with TRBJ2-3; no clear D. The CDR3 consists of 14 residues. Germline CDR1 and CDR2: MNHEY and SVGEGT. The V end was cut by 7 bases, the J end by 2 bases, with 13 bases between.

The chain uses TRBV20-1 and TRBJ2-3; 9 bases map to TRBD2. Germline V gene lookup returns CDR1 DFQATT and CDR2 SNEGSKA (reference sequence). J gave up 4 bases and V 4 bases, and 6 bases lay outside the gene matches. CDR3 size: 14 residues. The CDR3, as DNA: TGCAGTGCTACGCAAGCGGGAGGCGCAGATACGCAGTATTTT. Protein product: CSATQAGGADTQYF.

The V call is TRBV6-5, the J call TRBJ1-5, with 9 bases that match TRBD1. With V trimmed by 0 bases and J by 3 bases, 3 bases remained unmatched. This CDR3 is 16 amino acids long. CDR1 is MNHEY and CDR2 is SVGAGI in the germline V gene. CDR3 amino acids: CASSYSGTGFNQPQHF. CDR3 coding DNA: TGTGCCAGCAGTTACTCCGGGACAGGGTTCAATCAGCCCCAGCATTTT.

The chain couples TRBV4-1 to TRBJ2-3; maybe TRBD2 (5 bases). Trimming cost V 8 bases and J 6 bases, with 15 bases left between them. Germline values: CDR1 MGHRA, CDR2 YSYEKL. The length of the CDR3 is 13 residues. The CDR3 is CASRPGTPDTQYF. In nucleotides, the CDR3 is TGCGCCAGCCGACCGGGAACTCCCGATACGCAGTATTTT.

This chain links TRBV2 with TRBJ2-5, with TRBD1 as a possible D gene (5 bases). The length of the CDR3 is 15 residues. The V and J ends lost 6 bases and 0 bases respectively, with 14 bases between them. Germline V gene sequence: CDR1 SNHLY, CDR2 FYNNEI. The CDR3 sequence is CASSYPGYYQETQYF. The CDR3 DNA reads TGTGCCAGCAGCTATCCAGGGTACTACCAAGAGACCCAGTACTTC.

The chain combines TRBV5-4 with TRBJ2-5, with a possible D match to TRBD1 (6 bases). Trimming left V 3 bases short and J 1 base short, with 16 bases between. Germline V gene lookup returns CDR1 SGHNT and CDR2 YYREEE (reference sequence). The CDR3 is made up of 16 amino acids. The CDR3 DNA reads as TGTGCCAGCAGCTCCGGTCTGGGCAGGGGCCAAGAGACCCAGTACTTC. This codes for CASSSGLGRGQETQYF.

This chain links TRBV7-9 with TRBJ2-3; 8 bases align to TRBD2. Germline CDR1 and CDR2: SEHNR and FQNEAQ (reference sequence). The CDR3 length is 17 residues. Trimming at V came to 5 bases and at J to 5 bases, leaving 15 bases not matched to a gene. The CDR3 loop is CASSGRLSGSGLDTQYF. The CDR3 DNA follows: TGTGCCAGCAGCGGACGTTTGAGCGGGAGTGGATTAGATACGCAGTATTTT.

In this sample, this clonotype turned up a few times. The chain combines TRBV6-2 or TRBV6-3 with TRBJ1-5, with TRBD1 matching 8 bases. Germline trimming cut 6 bases from V and 1 base from J; bases unmatched to any gene: 5. CDR1 is MNHEY and CDR2 is SVGEGT in the germline V gene. CDR3 length: 15 residues. The CDR3 reads CASRSTGGSNQPQHF. CDR3 DNA: TGTGCCAGCAGATCCACAGGGGGGAGCAATCAGCCCCAGCATTTT.

The table lists this clonotype with a few counts. The chain combines TRBV6-5 with TRBJ2-7; D may be TRBD1 (6 bases). Germline V CDR1 and CDR2: MNHEY, SVGAGI. CDR3 size: 15 residues. V lost 4 bases to trimming and J lost 1 base, with 14 bases between them. The CDR3 region has the DNA TGTGCCAGCAGTTTTATAGGGGGTACTTCCTACGAGCAGTACTTC. It yields the protein CASSFIGGTSYEQYF.

The chain uses TRBV6-1 and TRBJ1-1; no clear D. Germline loops: CDR1 MNHNS, CDR2 SASEGT. This CDR3 has 14 amino acids. V lost 3 bases and J 10 bases, leaving 18 bases between the germline ends. The CDR3 DNA sequence: TGTGCCAGCAGTGACGTACAGATCCGTCCGAGAGCTTTCTTT. Residues: CASSDVQIRPRAFF.

In regard to this clonotype: Its ends do not fully match the called genes, so a read error is possible. This chain uses TRBV7-2 with TRBJ2-1; 10 bases map to TRBD2. Germline values: CDR1 SGHTA, CDR2 FQGNSA. There are 17 residues in the CDR3. In nucleotides, the CDR3 is TGCGCCAGCAGCCAAGATCCGACGGGACTAGCGCTCGGAGAGCAGTTCTTC. It yields the protein CASSQDPTGLALGEQFF. Full variable domain (outside the CDR3, taken from reference TRBV7-2 and TRBJ2-1): GAGVSQSPSNKVTEKGKDVELRCDPISGHTALYWYRQSLGQGLEFLIYFQGNSAPDKSGLPSDRFSAERTGGSVSTLTIQRTQQEDSAVYLCASSQDPTGLALGEQFFGPGTRLTVL.

This clonotype was seen only a few times. The chain couples TRBV6-1 to TRBJ1-2, with 7 bases identical to TRBD1. Trimming at V came to 5 bases and at J to 7 bases, leaving 16 bases not matched to a gene. Germline values: CDR1 MNHNS, CDR2 SASEGT. The CDR3 consists of 16 residues. CDR3 loop: CASSKETGVDLAGYTF. The CDR3 region has the DNA TGTGCCAGCAGTAAAGAAACAGGGGTTGACCTCGCTGGCTACACCTTC.

The sample holds a few counts of this clonotype. This chain joins TRBV7-3 and TRBJ2-2, with 8 bases identical to TRBD2. The CDR3 sequence is 15 residues long. CDR1 is SGHTA and CDR2 is FQGTGA in the germline V gene. The J segment lost 4 bases and the V segment lost 3 bases, leaving 4 bases of the junction unmatched. This chain's CDR3 is CASSFIGGATGELFF. CDR3 nucleotide sequence: TGTGCCAGCAGCTTCATCGGGGGGGCCACCGGGGAGCTGTTTTTT.

This clonotype was picked up a small number of times. The gene calls are TRBV2 and TRBJ1-6; D gene unclear. In germline, CDR1 is SNHLY, CDR2 FYNNEI. V lost 1 base and J 0 bases, leaving 10 bases between the germline ends. The CDR3 runs to 17 residues. The DNA of the CDR3 is TGTGCCAGCAGTGAAGGGAGTAGGAGCTCCTATAATTCACCCCTCCACTTT. This gives the protein CASSEGSRSSYNSPLHF. The full variable domain, rest sourced from reference TRBV2 and TRBJ1-6, is EPEVTQTPSHQVTQMGQEVILRCVPISNHLYFYWYRQILGQKVEFLVSFYNNEISEKSEIFDDQFSVERPDGSNFTLKIRSTKLEDSAMYFCASSEGSRSSYNSPLHFGNGTRLTVT.

The V and J genes are TRBV20-1 and TRBJ2-1; TRBD1 aligns across 11 bases. J lost 7 bases, V lost 5 bases, and 7 bases had no gene match. Per the germline V gene, CDR1 is DFQATT and CDR2 is SNEGSKA (reference sequence). This CDR3 is built from 14 residues. DNA of the CDR3: TGCAGTGCTGGGGGGACAGGGGGTATGAATGAGCAGTTCTTC. Amino acid sequence: CSAGGTGGMNEQFF.

The chain employs TRBV6-1 and TRBJ2-2; D is unresolved. V was clipped by 10 bases and J by 0 bases, with 12 bases between them. The CDR3 is 14 residues long. The germline V gene encodes CDR1 MNHNS and CDR2 SASEGT. CDR3: CAIRTDTNTGELFF. CDR3 sequence (DNA): TGTGCCATCAGAACGGATACGAACACCGGGGAGCTGTTTTTT.

The rearrangement uses TRBV7-2 and TRBJ2-4; 8 bases map to TRBD1. The germline CDR1 and CDR2 sequences are SGHTA and FQGNSA. The CDR3 covers 16 residues. Trimming cost V 3 bases and J 2 bases; bases outside gene matches: 6. The CDR3 sequence: CASSLRTGLTKNIQYF. CDR3 bases: TGTGCCAGCAGCTTGCGGACAGGGCTGACCAAAAACATTCAGTACTTC.

V and J are TRBV15 and TRBJ2-7, with D unresolved. Trimming took 3 bases from V and 3 from J, leaving 3 bases between them. This CDR3 spans 11 amino acids. Germline lookup yields CDR1 LNHNV and CDR2 YYDKDF (reference sequence). CDR3 in DNA: TGTGCCACCAGCAGGAACTACGAGCAGTACTTC. This codes for CATSRNYEQYF.

This clonotype was seen a handful of times. V usage is TRBV2 and J usage is TRBJ1-6; 8 bases are a match to TRBD1. V trimming: 8 bases; J trimming: 7 bases; junction bases outside the gene matches: 7. This CDR3 region has 14 residues. CDR1 is SNHLY and CDR2 is FYNNEI in the germline V gene. The CDR3 spells CASETGVGNSPLHF. CDR3 in DNA: TGTGCCAGCGAGACAGGGGTCGGGAATTCACCCCTCCACTTT.

This rearrangement joins TRBV9 to TRBJ2-7; perhaps TRBD2 as D (6 bases). V was trimmed by 0 bases and J by 3 bases, leaving 22 bases between them. The V gene's germline CDR1 is SGDLS and CDR2 YYNGEE. CDR3 length: 18 residues. The CDR3 sequence is CASSVEGGWVVGYYEQYF. The DNA for the CDR3 is TGTGCCAGCAGCGTAGAAGGAGGGTGGGTGGTTGGCTACTACGAGCAGTACTTC.

CDR3 loop: CASSLGTGRNQPQHF. The CDR3 bases are TGTGCCAGCAGTTTAGGGACAGGCCGGAATCAGCCCCAGCATTTT. The chain links TRBV28 to TRBJ1-5; 8 bases match TRBD1. Germline CDR1 reads MDHEN; CDR2 reads SYDVKM. The CDR3 is made up of 15 amino acids. The J segment lost 4 bases and the V segment lost 2 bases, leaving 4 bases of the junction unmatched.

The chain carries TRBV24-1 and TRBJ2-3; D remains ambiguous. V lost 9 bases to trimming and J lost 0 bases, with 6 bases between them. Germline V gene sequence: CDR1 KGHDR, CDR2 SFDVKD. This CDR3 region has 12 residues. The CDR3 sequence is CATSSSTDTQYF. Here the CDR3 DNA reads TGTGCCACCTCATCTAGCACAGATACGCAGTATTTT.

This clonotype was observed a handful of times. The chain couples TRBV6-2 or TRBV6-3 to TRBJ2-1; 13 bases fit TRBD2. CDR1 and CDR2 (germline): MNHEY, SVGEGT. This CDR3 is 18 amino acids long. V dropped 5 bases and J dropped 0; count of bases not matched to a gene: 7. The CDR3 DNA follows: TGTGCCAGCAGTGTACTAGCGGGAGGGAGGAGCTCCTACAATGAGCAGTTCTTC. This gives the protein CASSVLAGGRSSYNEQFF.

The V and J genes are TRBV7-6 and TRBJ1-4; maybe TRBD1 (5 bases). Germline CDR1 SGHVS, CDR2 FNYEAQ. The CDR3 length is 16 residues. Trimming removed 1 base from V and 7 bases from J, with 16 bases in between. CDR3 DNA sequence: TGTGCCAGCAGCTTAGTACCGGCAGGGCGCGGTGAAAAACTGTTTTTT. This gives the protein CASSLVPAGRGEKLFF.